Listed below are T cell receptor beta chains from one sample, sequenced in a study of T-cell memory formation after mild COVID-19. TCRdb re-called the 5' RACE reads through MiXCR, storing one row per CDR3 protein. The sample records some 150,000 distinct CDR3 sequences, about 19% being singletons. The sample was PBMCs or a T cell subset sorted from them (not recorded which). The receptors were gathered from an adult woman who had mild COVID-19 (a few samples of this study predate the infection). Cell type and time point are not known. Both conserved end residues are part of each CDR3. A D gene is named only where the DNA matches it firmly. Part of the rows lack a size; the others show once, few, many or a class for expanded clones.

d_gene	v_gene	abundance	j_gene	CDR3aa	CDR3nt
NA	TRBV12-3/TRBV12-4	NA	TRBJ1-1	CASTPQGGRNTEAFF	TGTGCCAGCACTCCCCAGGGCGGCCGAAACACTGAAGCTTTCTTT
NA	TRBV27	few	TRBJ1-2	CASSSMAPDGDRDGYTF	TGTGCCAGCAGTTCTATGGCCCCGGACGGCGATAGGGATGGCTACACCTTC
TRBD2	TRBV9	NA	TRBJ2-2	CASSGTRGAGELFF	TGTGCCAGCAGCGGAACTCGGGGGGCCGGGGAGCTGTTTTTT
NA	TRBV4-1	NA	TRBJ2-5	CASSQVQGVETQYF	TGCGCCAGCAGCCAAGTACAGGGCGTGGAGACCCAGTACTTC
TRBD2	TRBV4-1	few	TRBJ2-7	CASSRYLAGGDEQYF	TGCGCCAGCAGCCGCTACCTAGCGGGGGGAGACGAGCAGTACTTC
NA	TRBV6-4	NA	TRBJ1-2	CASSDSVYGYTF	TGTGCCAGCAGTGACTCGGTCTATGGCTACACCTTC
NA	TRBV19	few	TRBJ1-5	CASSEWTNSNQPQHF	TGTGCCAGTAGTGAATGGACAAATAGCAATCAGCCCCAGCATTTT
NA	TRBV6-2/TRBV6-3	NA	TRBJ2-1	CASSGWGESYNEQFF	TGTGCCAGCAGTGGTTGGGGGGAATCCTACAATGAGCAGTTCTTC
NA	TRBV20-1	NA	TRBJ2-2	CSARKESNTGELFF	TGCAGTGCTAGAAAGGAATCAAACACCGGGGAGCTGTTTTTT
TRBD2	TRBV5-6	once	TRBJ2-2	CASSLSGRYTGELFF	TGTGCCAGCAGCTTGTCCGGGAGGTACACCGGGGAGCTGTTTTTT
NA	TRBV7-2	NA	TRBJ1-1	CASSPRSSVTEAFF	TGTGCCAGCAGCCCCCGATCGAGTGTAACTGAAGCTTTCTTT
TRBD1	TRBV7-9	few	TRBJ1-1	CASSADRRNTEAFF	TGTGCCAGCAGCGCGGACAGGAGGAACACTGAAGCTTTCTTT
NA	TRBV5-1	NA	TRBJ1-3	CASSLVPLGAGNTIYF	TGCGCCAGCAGCTTGGTCCCTTTAGGGGCTGGGAACACCATATATTTT
TRBD2	TRBV20-1	NA	TRBJ2-1	CSAARTSSEQFF	TGCAGTGCTGCTAGGACTAGTTCTGAGCAGTTCTTC
NA	TRBV10-3	NA	TRBJ2-2	CATHQGSGALFF	TGTGCCACCCACCAGGGATCCGGGGCGCTGTTTTTT
TRBD2	TRBV12-3/TRBV12-4	NA	TRBJ2-2	CASSPKTSTSAAKLFF	TGTGCCAGCAGTCCCAAAACCTCGACTAGCGCAGCGAAGCTGTTTTTT
TRBD2	TRBV7-6	few	TRBJ2-7	CASSLGGLAGGGEQYF	TGTGCCAGCAGCTTAGGAGGACTAGCGGGAGGGGGCGAGCAGTACTTC
NA	TRBV6-6	few	TRBJ2-4	CASIGRSSSIAKNIQYF	TGTGCCAGCATCGGAAGGAGTTCCTCCATAGCCAAAAACATTCAGTACTTC
NA	TRBV7-3	few	TRBJ2-6	CASSSGGAGANVLTF	TGTGCCAGCAGCTCAGGTGGGGCTGGGGCCAACGTCCTGACTTTC
TRBD2	TRBV15	NA	TRBJ2-3	CATSRDPRLAGGQPSHTQYF	TGTGCCACCAGCAGAGATCCTCGACTAGCGGGGGGGCAGCCTTCACATACGCAGTATTTT
NA	TRBV6-5	NA	TRBJ2-2	CASSDHVYRVGVTGELFF	TGTGCCAGCAGTGACCATGTCTACAGGGTGGGGGTTACCGGGGAGCTGTTTTTT
NA	TRBV20-1	NA	TRBJ1-4	CSARSDNEKLFF	TGCAGTGCTAGATCCGATAATGAAAAACTGTTTTTT
NA	TRBV12-3/TRBV12-4	NA	TRBJ2-1	CASSPATGKGNEQFF	TGTGCCAGCAGTCCCGCAACCGGGAAAGGCAATGAGCAGTTCTTC
NA	TRBV10-3	NA	TRBJ2-1	CAISERREEGEQFF	TGTGCCATCAGTGAGAGACGGGAAGAGGGTGAGCAGTTCTTC
NA	TRBV9	few	TRBJ2-3	CASSVAGPDTQYF	TGTGCCAGCAGCGTAGCTGGGCCGGATACGCAGTATTTT
NA	TRBV29-1	NA	TRBJ2-7	CSVGGRPYEQYF	TGCAGCGTAGGAGGACGCCCCTACGAGCAGTACTTC
NA	TRBV5-1	few	TRBJ2-3	CASSSRQRDTQYF	TGCGCCAGCAGCTCACGACAGAGAGATACGCAGTATTTT
NA	TRBV15	NA	TRBJ2-7	CATRRGGTYEQYF	TGTGCCACCCGGAGGGGGGGGACCTACGAGCAGTACTTC
TRBD1	TRBV7-6	few	TRBJ2-7	CASSRGQGLEQYF	TGTGCCAGCAGCCGAGGACAGGGTCTAGAGCAGTACTTC
NA	TRBV5-6	few	TRBJ2-7	CASSLPGHNEQYF	TGTGCCAGCAGCCTTCCGGGACACAACGAGCAGTACTTC
NA	TRBV12-3/TRBV12-4	few	TRBJ1-5	CASSFGQPQHF	TGTGCCAGCAGTTTTGGTCAGCCCCAGCATTTT
NA	TRBV6-5	NA	TRBJ2-5	CASSRAPQETQYF	TGTGCCAGCAGCAGAGCCCCACAAGAGACCCAGTACTTC
TRBD1	TRBV9	few	TRBJ1-1	CASSVEGQGAGTEAFF	TGTGCCAGCAGCGTAGAGGGACAGGGGGCCGGGACTGAAGCTTTCTTT
TRBD1	TRBV7-9	few	TRBJ1-1	CASSSDRAYTEAFF	TGTGCCAGCAGCTCCGACAGGGCCTACACTGAAGCTTTCTTT
NA	TRBV12-3/TRBV12-4	NA	TRBJ2-2	CASSFNGANTGELFF	TGTGCCAGCAGTTTTAACGGGGCGAACACCGGGGAGCTGTTTTTT
NA	TRBV7-9	NA	TRBJ2-3	CASSLARWFETSTDTQYF	TGTGCCAGCAGCTTAGCACGCTGGTTTGAGACTAGCACAGATACGCAGTATTTT
NA	TRBV4-1	few	TRBJ1-1	CASSPNPPPVGTEAFF	TGCGCCAGCAGCCCGAATCCCCCCCCGGTTGGCACTGAAGCTTTCTTT
NA	TRBV7-3	NA	TRBJ2-3	CASSPLGRSDTQYF	TGTGCCAGCAGCCCCCTGGGAAGGTCAGATACGCAGTATTTT
NA	TRBV2	many	TRBJ2-7	CASSSGLNSYEQYF	TGTGCCAGCAGTTCGGGACTGAACTCCTACGAGCAGTACTTC
TRBD2	TRBV3-1	many	TRBJ2-7	CASTPASGVFEQYF	TGTGCCAGCACCCCCGCTAGCGGGGTTTTCGAGCAGTACTTC
NA	TRBV24-1	few	TRBJ2-1	CATSDYNEQFF	TGTGCCACCTCCGATTACAATGAGCAGTTCTTC
TRBD2	TRBV7-3	few	TRBJ2-3	CASSRLAKAGGNADTQYF	TGTGCCAGCAGCAGACTAGCGAAAGCGGGAGGTAACGCAGATACGCAGTATTTT
TRBD2	TRBV18	NA	TRBJ2-1	CASSPGTSGFSYNEQFF	TGTGCCAGCTCACCCGGGACTAGCGGATTCTCCTACAATGAGCAGTTCTTC
NA	TRBV29-1	NA	TRBJ2-5	CSVPLRRVGETQYF	TGCAGCGTTCCGCTGCGTAGGGTGGGAGAGACCCAGTACTTC
TRBD2	TRBV7-9	few	TRBJ2-3	CASSLWTSGALMDF	TGTGCCAGCAGCTTGTGGACTAGCGGGGCCCTGATGGATTTT
TRBD1	TRBV2	NA	TRBJ2-5	CASGLAQGEETQYF	TGTGCCAGCGGCCTTGCCCAGGGGGAAGAGACCCAGTACTTC
NA	TRBV11-2	NA	TRBJ2-7	CASSNSFTRGYEQYF	TGTGCCAGCAGCAATTCATTCACACGGGGGTACGAGCAGTACTTC
TRBD2	TRBV20-1	few	TRBJ2-7	CSARVTSGLYYEQYF	TGCAGTGCTAGAGTCACTAGCGGACTCTACTACGAGCAGTACTTC
NA	TRBV18	NA	TRBJ1-2	CASSPLSEGGPSYTF	TGTGCCAGCTCACCACTCTCCGAGGGGGGCCCAAGCTACACCTTC
NA	TRBV24-1	NA	TRBJ2-3	CATSEGASDTQYF	TGTGCCACCAGTGAAGGGGCGTCAGATACGCAGTATTTT
TRBD1	TRBV2	NA	TRBJ2-3	CASSGDRGVTDTQYF	TGTGCCAGCAGTGGGGACAGGGGGGTTACAGATACGCAGTATTTT
NA	TRBV5-1	NA	TRBJ1-2	CASSLVYRRGSDYGYTF	TGCGCCAGCAGCTTGGTCTACAGGAGGGGGTCGGACTATGGCTACACCTTC
NA	TRBV5-1	few	TRBJ2-5	CASSPTEGWGETQYF	TGCGCCAGCAGCCCCACCGAGGGATGGGGAGAGACCCAGTACTTC
NA	TRBV20-1	many	TRBJ2-3	CSARSGSGRTDTQYF	TGCAGTGCTAGGTCGGGGAGCGGTCGCACAGATACGCAGTATTTT
TRBD2	TRBV12-3/TRBV12-4	few	TRBJ2-3	CASSPRAGPGTDTQYF	TGTGCCAGCAGCCCTCGAGCGGGACCCGGCACAGATACGCAGTATTTT